This TCR beta chain was retrieved from a study of blood T cell repertoires in COVID-19. This clone was seen at least ten times. Sequencing used immunoSEQ multiplex PCR; TCRdb keeps in-frame clones, though not all of them. Of under 140,000 clones listed, approximately 68% were seen once; the top ten hold 7.6%. The germline V gene encodes CDR1 WNHNN and CDR2 SYGVQD (reference sequence). With V trimmed by 5 bases and J by 2 bases, 9 bases remained unmatched. This CDR3 has 16 amino acids. Sequences were obtained from peripheral blood. The receptor was derived from a woman aged 55-70 years with acute or convalescent COVID-19. V usage is TRBV10-1 and J usage is TRBJ2-3; 8 positions agree with TRBD2. This chain's CDR3 is CASSPREGNYTDTQYF. The DNA of the CDR3 is TGCGCCAGCAGTCCCCGGGAGGGGAATTACACAGATACGCAGTATTTT.